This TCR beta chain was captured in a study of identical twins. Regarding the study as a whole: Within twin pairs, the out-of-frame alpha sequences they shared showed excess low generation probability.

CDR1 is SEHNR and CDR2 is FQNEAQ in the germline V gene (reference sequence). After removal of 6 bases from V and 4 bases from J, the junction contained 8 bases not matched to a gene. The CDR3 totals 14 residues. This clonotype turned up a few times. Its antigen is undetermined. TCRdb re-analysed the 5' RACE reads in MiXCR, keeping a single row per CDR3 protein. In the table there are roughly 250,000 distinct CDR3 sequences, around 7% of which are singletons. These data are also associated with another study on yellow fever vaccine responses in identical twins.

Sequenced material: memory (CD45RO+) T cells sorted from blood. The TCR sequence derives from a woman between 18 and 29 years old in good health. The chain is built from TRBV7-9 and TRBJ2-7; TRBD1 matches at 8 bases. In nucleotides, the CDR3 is TGTGCCAGCAGTCCCAGGGGGCGAGTATACGAGCAGTACTTC. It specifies CASSPRGRVYEQYF.